These 21 T cell receptor beta chains were all obtained from the same sample, sequenced in a study of blood T cell repertoires in COVID-19. Sequencing was performed with immunoSEQ multiplex PCR; in TCRdb, only in-frame clones are kept and a portion is missing. This table has approximately 240,000 clones, roughly 84% appearing once. Sequencing was done on a sample of peripheral blood. All receptors come from a woman in her thirties or forties who had recovered from COVID-19.

The CDR3 region is CASRSGTSYNEQFF. The CDR3 DNA is TGTGCCAGCAGATCCGGGACTAGCTACAATGAGCAGTTCTTC. The chain uses TRBV5-4 and TRBJ2-1; 8 positions agree with TRBD2. Germline V CDR1 and CDR2: SGHNT, YYREEE (reference sequence). With V trimmed by 5 bases and J by 3 bases, 4 bases remained unmatched. This CDR3 has 14 amino acids.

The gene calls are TRBV6-2 or TRBV6-3 and TRBJ2-5, with a weak D call TRBD2 (6 bases). CDR3 size: 14 residues. V lost 2 bases and J lost 5, with 12 bases in between. Germline V CDR1 and CDR2: MNHEY, SVGEGT. The CDR3 is CASSYLLGRETQYF. The CDR3 DNA is TGTGCCAGCAGTTACCTTCTGGGGAGGGAGACCCAGTACTTC.

The chain has TRBV4-1 and TRBJ2-2, with D perhaps matching TRBD2 (6 bases). This CDR3 region has 18 residues. Trimming took off 0 bases at V and 1 base at J, with 15 bases between the two ends. The germline V gene has CDR1 MGHRA and CDR2 YSYEKL. The CDR3 loop reads CASSQDGPGRVNTGELFF. CDR3 bases: TGCGCCAGCAGCCAAGATGGGCCCGGGAGAGTGAACACCGGGGAGCTGTTTTTT.

The V and J genes are TRBV10-3 and TRBJ2-1; 8 nucleotides agree with TRBD2. Trimming removed 4 bases from V and 3 bases from J; junction bases left unmatched: 5. Germline-derived CDR1 and CDR2 are ENHRY and SYGVKD. The CDR3 length is 15 residues. Here the CDR3 DNA reads TGTGCCATCAGTGGGGTAGCGGGAAACTACAATGAGCAGTTCTTC. Its protein product is CAISGVAGNYNEQFF.

The chain uses TRBV7-3 and TRBJ2-3; the match to TRBD2 covers 7 bases. The CDR3 spans 15 residues. Germline CDR1 SGHTA, CDR2 FQGTGA. J lost 2 bases, V lost 5 bases, and 7 bases had no gene match. The CDR3 coding sequence is TGTGCCAGCAGCCCGCAGGGAGGGAACACAGATACGCAGTATTTT. This gives the protein CASSPQGGNTDTQYF. Variable domain in full (rest from reference TRBV7-3 and TRBJ2-3): GAGVSQTPSNKVTEKGKYVELRCDPISGHTALYWYRQSLGQGPEFLIYFQGTGAADDSGLPNDRFFAVRPEGSVSTLKIQRTERGDSAVYLCASSPQGGNTDTQYFGPGTRLTVL.

CDR3 protein: CASSLVAIRTASYEQYF. For the CDR3, the DNA is TGTGCCAGCAGCTTAGTCGCCATTCGGACAGCCTCCTACGAGCAGTACTTC. V usage is TRBV7-8 and J usage is TRBJ2-7, with D tentatively TRBD1 (6 bases). V was clipped by 1 base and J by 0 bases, with 16 bases between them. Germline CDR1 is SGHVS and CDR2 is FQNEAQ. The length of the CDR3 is 17 residues.

The V and J genes are TRBV6-1 and TRBJ1-6, with 8 bases identical to TRBD1. Trimming cost V 2 bases and J 7 bases; bases outside gene matches: 10. This CDR3 region has 17 residues. Germline CDR1 and CDR2: MNHNS and SASEGT. The CDR3 loop is CASSEPAGQGQNSPLHF. Here the CDR3 DNA reads TGTGCCAGCAGTGAACCCGCTGGACAGGGTCAGAATTCACCCCTCCACTTT.

V gene TRBV6-2 or TRBV6-3 combines with J gene TRBJ2-3, with 14 bases lining up with TRBD2. Per germline, CDR1 MNHEY and CDR2 SVGEGT. This CDR3 spans 15 amino acids. J was trimmed by 4 bases and V by 5 bases; bases with no gene match: 2. CDR3 DNA sequence: TGTGCCAGCAGTCTGGGACTAGCGGGGGCAGATACGCAGTATTTT. It encodes CASSLGLAGADTQYF.

The chain combines TRBV19 with TRBJ1-2; 9 positions match TRBD1. Germline loops: CDR1 LNHDA, CDR2 SQIVND (reference sequence). With V trimmed by 10 bases and J by 1 base, 13 bases remained unmatched. This CDR3 contains 16 residues. The CDR3 nucleotides are TGTGCCACCGTTAGACAGGGGGGCCTGAATAACTATGGCTACACCTTC. This sequence encodes CATVRQGGLNNYGYTF.

The chain joins TRBV3-1 (or the pseudogene TRBV3-2) to TRBJ2-1, with D unclear. V was clipped by 1 base and J by 1 base, with 8 bases between them. CDR1 is LGHDT, CDR2 YNNKEL, per germline (reference sequence). The CDR3 extends over 15 amino acids. The CDR3 DNA reads as TGTGCCAGCAGCCAAGTGCCCGGGTCCTACAATGAGCAGTTCTTC. Translated, it gives CASSQVPGSYNEQFF.

The gene calls are TRBV19 and TRBJ1-5; TRBD1 is a possible D gene (6 bases). Germline assignment: CDR1 LNHDA and CDR2 SQIVND (reference sequence). The CDR3 runs 15 residues. Trimming removed 6 bases from V and 0 bases from J, with 12 bases in between. CDR3: CASSQGLYSNQPQHF. The CDR3 coding sequence is TGTGCCAGTAGCCAGGGGCTTTATAGCAATCAGCCCCAGCATTTT.

The chain carries TRBV6-2 or TRBV6-3 and TRBJ1-4; 7 positions agree with TRBD1. CDR3 length equals 16 residues. CDR1 MNHEY and CDR2 SVGEGT come from the germline V gene. V shed 2 bases, J shed 0 bases, and the junction held 3 bases outside the gene matches. The CDR3: CASSYQGEATNEKLFF. The CDR3 DNA sequence: TGTGCCAGCAGTTACCAGGGGGAAGCAACTAATGAAAAACTGTTTTTT.

The CDR3 protein is CASSPSSNTGELFF. The CDR3 coding sequence is TGTGCCAGCTCACCTAGTTCGAACACCGGGGAGCTGTTTTTT. The rearrangement uses TRBV18 and TRBJ2-2; no definite D call. The V end was cut by 3 bases, the J end by 0 bases, with 5 bases between. The CDR3 covers 14 residues. The germline CDR1 and CDR2 sequences are KGHSH and LQKENI. Using reference TRBV18 and TRBJ2-2 for the parts outside the CDR3, the full variable domain is NAGVMQNPRHLVRRRGQEARLRCSPMKGHSHVYWYRQLPEEGLKFMVYLQKENIIDESGMPKERFSAEFPKEGPSILRIQQVVRGDSAAYFCASSPSSNTGELFFGEGSRLTVL.

V is TRBV4-2 and J is TRBJ2-3; TRBD2 matches at 7 bases. Germline V CDR1 and CDR2: LGHNA, YNFKEQ. The CDR3 runs 16 residues. J was trimmed by 1 base and V by 0 bases; bases with no gene match: 4. As DNA, the CDR3 is TGTGCCAGCAGCCAAGACGGGGCGGGAGGCACAGATACGCAGTATTTT. This gives the protein CASSQDGAGGTDTQYF.

The rearrangement links TRBV4-3 to TRBJ1-2; 9 bases align to TRBD1. Germline V gene lookup returns CDR1 LGHNA and CDR2 YSLEER. The CDR3 has 14 amino acids. Trimming cost V 5 bases and J 8 bases; bases outside gene matches: 9. CDR3: CASSDGTGRKGYTF. The CDR3, as DNA: TGCGCCAGCAGCGATGGGACAGGGAGGAAGGGCTACACCTTC.

This chain joins TRBV18 and TRBJ1-2; 7 nucleotides line up with TRBD1. There are 13 residues in the CDR3. J lost 4 bases, V lost 2 bases, and 1 base had no gene match. Germline V gene data show CDR1 as KGHSH and CDR2 as LQKENI. The CDR3 region has the DNA TGTGCCAGCTCACCATACAGGGGCTATGGCTACACCTTC. Its protein product is CASSPYRGYGYTF.

The J gene is TRBJ1-5, the V gene TRBV5-6; TRBD1 might be the D (5 bases). CDR3 size: 15 residues. Looked up from germline, CDR1 is SGHDT and CDR2 is YYEEEE. Trimming removed 4 bases at V and 4 bases at J, with 15 bases between. The CDR3 bases are TGTGCCAGCAGCGGAACGCGGGGGGAGAATCAGCCCCAGCATTTT. Translation: CASSGTRGENQPQHF.

J is TRBJ2-3 and V is TRBV9; 9 bases agree with TRBD2. CDR1 SGDLS and CDR2 YYNGEE come from the germline V gene. The CDR3 has 17 amino acids. V lost 3 bases and J lost 3; bases outside the gene matches: 11. The CDR3 bases are TGTGCCAGCAGCGCTTACGGCGGGAGGGGGCAAACAGATACGCAGTATTTT. It encodes CASSAYGGRGQTDTQYF.

The genes are TRBV19 and TRBJ2-7, with 12 bases that match TRBD1. CDR1 is LNHDA and CDR2 is SQIVND in the germline V gene (reference sequence). CDR3 length: 14 amino acids. With V trimmed by 7 bases and J by 6 bases, 7 bases remained unmatched. The CDR3: CASTSGTGGFEQYF. The CDR3, as DNA: TGTGCCAGTACCTCCGGGACAGGGGGCTTCGAGCAGTACTTC. The full variable domain, with the rest looked up from reference TRBV19 and TRBJ2-7, is DGGITQSPKYLFRKEGQNVTLSCEQNLNHDAMYWYRQDPGQGLRLIYYSQIVNDFQKGDIAEGYSVSREKKESFPLTVTSAQKNPTAFYLCASTSGTGGFEQYFGPGTRLTVT.

This clone appeared a single time. The J gene is TRBJ2-1, the V gene TRBV18, with 11 bases lining up with TRBD1. J gave up 3 bases and V 5 bases, and 3 bases lay outside the gene matches. This CDR3 spans 15 amino acids. Germline-derived CDR1 and CDR2 are KGHSH and LQKENI. The CDR3 here is CASSTGTGGYNEQFF. The CDR3 DNA is TGTGCCAGCTCAACCGGGACAGGGGGCTACAATGAGCAGTTCTTC.

This clone was observed a handful of times. The V call is TRBV4-3, the J call TRBJ2-2; the D gene is possibly TRBD2 (6 bases). The ends were cut back, 1 base at V and 1 base at J, with 16 bases in the middle. Per the germline V gene, CDR1 is LGHNA and CDR2 is YSLEER. CDR3 size: 18 residues. Written as DNA, the CDR3 is TGCGCCAGCAGCCAAGCCCCTCCAGCCGGGGGGAACACCGGGGAGCTGTTTTTT. Translating gives CASSQAPPAGGNTGELFF.